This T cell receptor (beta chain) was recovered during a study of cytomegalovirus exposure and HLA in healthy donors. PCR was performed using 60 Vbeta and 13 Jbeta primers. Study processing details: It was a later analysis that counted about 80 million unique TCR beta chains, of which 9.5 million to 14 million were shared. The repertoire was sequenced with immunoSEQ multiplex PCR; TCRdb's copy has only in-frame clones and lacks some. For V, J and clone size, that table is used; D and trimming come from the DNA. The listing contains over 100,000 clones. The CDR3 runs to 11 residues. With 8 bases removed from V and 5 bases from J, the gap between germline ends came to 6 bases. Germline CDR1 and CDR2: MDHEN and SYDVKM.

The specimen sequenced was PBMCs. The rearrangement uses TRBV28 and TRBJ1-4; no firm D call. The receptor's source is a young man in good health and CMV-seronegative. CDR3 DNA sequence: TGTGCCAGCTCGGGGAATGAAAAACTGTTTTTT. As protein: CASSGNEKLFF.